The entry below describes one T cell receptor beta chain. Primers: 60 Vbeta forward and 13 Jbeta reverse. Method: immunoSEQ multiplex PCR; TCRdb's copy keeps in-frame clones and lacks some. Of over 100,000 clones listed, under 85% are singletons. These data belong to a study of cytomegalovirus exposure and HLA in healthy donors. In the study overall: For the approximately 420 genotyped donors, approximately 83% fell within the Caucasian-associated ancestry cluster.

This CDR3 has 14 residues. Germline V lookup: CDR1 SNHLY, CDR2 FYNNEI. The junction had 4 bases not matched to a gene; V was cut back by 6 bases and J by 2 bases. The specimen was PBMCs. The rearrangement uses TRBV2 and TRBJ2-7; TRBD2 matches 10 bases. This TCR derives from a male donor in good health and CMV-seropositive. The CDR3 protein is CASSGLAVPYEQYF. Written as DNA, the CDR3 is TGTGCCAGCAGCGGACTAGCGGTCCCCTACGAGCAGTACTTC.